What follows are 27 T cell receptor beta chains derived from one specimen sequenced in a study of CD8 T cells in ankylosing spondylitis. TCRdb re-derived calls from the 5' RACE reads in MiXCR, one entry per CDR3 protein. This sample has about 92,000 distinct CDR3 sequences, with 8.8% found just once. The sample consisted of blood, either unsorted or a sorted T cell fraction (not recorded which). The receptors derive from a male donor with ankylosing spondylitis or in good health (not recorded which).

This clonotype was seen many times. This chain uses TRBV24-1 with TRBJ2-7; D is uncertain. This CDR3 comprises 15 residues. Looked up from germline, CDR1 is KGHDR and CDR2 is SFDVKD. Trimming cost V 3 bases and J 2 bases, with 13 bases left between them. The CDR3 coding sequence is TGTGCCACCAGTGATCGAGCGACAAATCCCTACGAGCAGTACTTC. Protein product: CATSDRATNPYEQYF.

V usage is TRBV12-3 or TRBV12-4 and J usage is TRBJ2-3; D not resolved. Trimming took 6 bases from V and 0 from J, leaving 16 bases between them. The CDR3 covers 16 residues. CDR3 in amino acids: CASRAHDGSSTDTQYF. The DNA of the CDR3 is TGTGCCAGCAGGGCCCATGACGGATCGAGCACAGATACGCAGTATTTT.

This clonotype was counted at least ten times. The V gene is TRBV30, the J gene TRBJ2-1; D is uncertain. Per the germline V gene, CDR1 is GTSNPN and CDR2 is SVGIG (reference sequence). Between the trimmed V and J ends, which lost 0 bases and 8 bases, there was a span of 8 bases. CDR3 length: 12 amino acids. CDR3 sequence: CAWSVLVHEQFF. DNA of the CDR3: TGTGCCTGGAGTGTACTGGTCCATGAGCAGTTCTTC.

The chain combines TRBV7-3 with TRBJ2-1; 8 bases map to TRBD2. The CDR3 spans 18 residues. V trimming: 1 base; J trimming: 7 bases; junction bases outside the gene matches: 15. Germline CDR1 is SGHTA and CDR2 is FQGTGA. In nucleotides, the CDR3 is TGTGCCAGCAGCTTAAACGCCTTAGGGCGGGGGGTGTCGAATGAGCAGTTCTTC. Translating gives CASSLNALGRGVSNEQFF.

The chain uses TRBV12-3 or TRBV12-4 and TRBJ1-1, with TRBD1 identical over 8 bases. With 6 bases clipped from V and 2 bases from J, the junction kept 5 bases outside the gene matches. This CDR3 contains 14 residues. The DNA of the CDR3 is TGTGCCAGCAGCAGGACAGGGATAAACACTGAAGCTTTCTTT. Residues: CASSRTGINTEAFF.

This clonotype was counted ten times or more. The V gene is TRBV10-3, the J gene TRBJ2-7; no clear D gene. Germline assignment: CDR1 ENHRY and CDR2 SYGVKD. V was cut by 8 bases and J by 2 bases, with 16 bases left in between. This CDR3 has 14 amino acids. CDR3 in DNA: TGTGCCATCGGGCTGACTGGGTACACCTACGAGCAGTACTTC. Protein: CAIGLTGYTYEQYF.

This clonotype was observed many times. This chain uses TRBV5-1 with TRBJ2-1; 12 nucleotides align to TRBD1. There are 16 residues in the CDR3. CDR1 is SGHRS and CDR2 is YFSETQ in the germline V gene. J gave up 8 bases and V 4 bases, and 10 bases lay outside the gene matches. CDR3 sequence reads: CASSARPGQGADEQFF. DNA for the CDR3: TGCGCCAGCAGCGCAAGACCGGGACAGGGGGCCGATGAGCAGTTCTTC.

In this sample, this clonotype turned up many times. The rearrangement uses TRBV20-1 and TRBJ2-7; D uncertain. Trimming took 3 bases from V and 4 from J, leaving 7 bases between them. This CDR3 contains 11 residues. Germline CDR1 DFQATT, CDR2 SNEGSKA (reference sequence). CDR3 sequence reads: CSASRGYEQYF. In nucleotides, the CDR3 is TGCAGTGCTAGTCGTGGGTACGAGCAGTACTTC.

The V call is TRBV7-9, the J call TRBJ2-7; D is perhaps TRBD2 (5 bases). In germline, CDR1 is SEHNR, CDR2 FQNEAQ (reference sequence). The V end was cut by 5 bases, the J end by 3 bases, with 23 bases between. The CDR3 length is 17 residues. The chain's CDR3 is CASSRAGSDYNFYEQYF. CDR3 coding DNA: TGTGCCAGCAGCCGGGCGGGCAGCGACTATAATTTCTACGAGCAGTACTTC.

Ten or more counts support this clonotype. The chain joins TRBV29-1 to TRBJ1-2; 8 nucleotides agree with TRBD1. The CDR3 runs to 11 residues. V lost 4 bases to trimming and J lost 8 bases; unmatched junction nucleotides: 3. From germline, CDR1 is SQVTM and CDR2 ANQGSEA. This CDR3 is CSVATGAGYTF. In DNA form, the CDR3 reads TGCAGCGTTGCGACAGGGGCGGGCTACACCTTC.

This clonotype showed up many times. The J gene is TRBJ2-2, the V gene TRBV24-1; perhaps D is TRBD1 or TRBD2 (5 bases each). Germline loops: CDR1 KGHDR, CDR2 SFDVKD. V was clipped by 7 bases and J by 11 bases, with 22 bases between them. This CDR3 is built from 15 residues. The CDR3 DNA reads TGTGCCACCAGCCCCCCGTATGGGACCGCTCGCGAGCTGTTTTTT. Encoded protein: CATSPPYGTARELFF.

This clonotype was seen ten or more times. Here the CDR3 DNA reads TGTGCCAGCAGCTTAGTTCCCAAAAACATTCAGTACTTC. This gives the protein CASSLVPKNIQYF. The chain joins TRBV7-3 to TRBJ2-4; D not resolved. This CDR3 has 13 amino acids. Per germline, CDR1 SGHTA and CDR2 FQGTGA. V was trimmed by 2 bases and J by 2 bases, leaving 4 bases between them.

This clonotype was seen more than once but under ten times. The V gene is TRBV19, the J gene TRBJ1-5, with TRBD1 matching 8 bases. Germline V gene data show CDR1 as LNHDA and CDR2 as SQIVND (reference sequence). The CDR3 extends over 15 amino acids. V shed 11 bases, J shed 5 bases, and the junction held 14 bases outside the gene matches. The CDR3 nucleotides are TGTGCCGTAAGTCGAAACGACAGGGGTGATCAGCCCCAGCATTTT. Its protein product is CAVSRNDRGDQPQHF.

This chain links TRBV23-1 with TRBJ2-3; either TRBD1 or TRBD2 may fit D (5 bases each). TRBV23-1 is classed as an ORF, of uncertain function. V was clipped by 8 bases and J by 1 base, with 19 bases between them. The CDR3 extends over 16 amino acids. The CDR3 protein is CASHYTRDARTDTQYF. CDR3 DNA: TGCGCCAGCCATTATACCCGGGACGCACGCACAGATACGCAGTATTTT.

Turning to this clonotype: A read error may be the cause here, since a much bigger clone is one base away. The rearrangement links TRBV12-3 or TRBV12-4 to TRBJ1-1; D is unresolved. CDR3 size: 14 residues. CDR3 coding DNA: TGTACCAGCAGTCTTACGGGATCCCGTAGGGAAGCTTTCTTT. Residues: CTSSLTGSRREAFF.

This clonotype turned up a few times. The chain combines TRBV7-2 with TRBJ2-5, with TRBD1 matching 9 bases. After removal of 5 bases from V and 4 bases from J, the junction contained 11 bases not matched to a gene. CDR1 is SGHTA and CDR2 is FQGNSA in the germline V gene. The CDR3 consists of 16 residues. CDR3 sequence reads: CASSRRTGVRAETQYF. CDR3 bases: TGTGCCAGCAGCCGACGGACAGGGGTGAGAGCAGAGACCCAGTACTTC.

The table lists this clonotype with many counts. CDR3 bases: TGTGCCAGCAGCCAATCAGACAGGGAATGGTCCTATAATTCACCCCTCCACTTT. This gives the protein CASSQSDREWSYNSPLHF. The chain has TRBV4-2 and TRBJ1-6; 7 bases are shared with TRBD1. Unmatched junction bases numbered 8, after V lost 2 bases and J lost 1 base. The V gene's germline CDR1 is LGHNA and CDR2 YNFKEQ. The CDR3 consists of 18 residues.

Ten or more counts support this clonotype. The CDR3 DNA follows: TGTGCCAGCAGCCGAAGGTTGACTAGCAGGGACACAGATACGCAGTATTTT. Translated: CASSRRLTSRDTDTQYF. The V and J genes are TRBV12-3 or TRBV12-4 and TRBJ2-3; 7 bases match TRBD2. V was pared by 6 bases and J by 2 bases, with 14 bases of the junction left unmatched. The CDR3 runs to 17 residues.

This clonotype was observed a few times. The rearrangement uses TRBV2 and TRBJ2-1, with D maybe TRBD1 (6 bases). There are 14 residues in the CDR3. Trimming removed 3 bases from V and 8 bases from J, with 14 bases in between. CDR1 and CDR2 (germline): SNHLY, FYNNEI. CDR3 nucleotide sequence: TGTGCCAGCAGTGAGGGGCGAAAGGGGGATGAGCAGTTCTTC. Amino acid sequence: CASSEGRKGDEQFF.

There are many counts of this clonotype. V usage is TRBV29-1 and J usage is TRBJ2-3, with D unclear. Germline V gives CDR1 SQVTM, CDR2 ANQGSEA. The CDR3 totals 13 residues. Trimming shortened V by 1 base and J by 3 bases, and 8 bases separated the two germline ends. Written as DNA, the CDR3 is TGCAGCGTTGAAGGCTGGCAGACAGATACGCAGTATTTT. The encoded protein is CSVEGWQTDTQYF.

The chain couples TRBV27 to TRBJ2-5; D is ambiguous. The CDR3 extends over 13 amino acids. CDR1 and CDR2 (germline): MNHEY, SMNVEV (reference sequence). V lost 9 bases and J lost 1, with 12 bases in between. CDR3 region: CASKGGVQETQYF. CDR3 sequence (DNA): TGTGCCAGTAAGGGTGGGGTCCAAGAGACCCAGTACTTC.

The table lists this clonotype with many counts. V is TRBV12-3 or TRBV12-4 and J is TRBJ2-1, with TRBD2 matching 11 bases. V gave up 6 bases and J gave up 4 bases; unmatched junction bases: 11. The CDR3 runs 17 residues. The CDR3 loop reads CASSHLLLAGDYNEQFF. The CDR3 DNA is TGTGCCAGCAGCCACTTACTACTAGCGGGGGATTACAATGAGCAGTTCTTC.

The table lists this clonotype with many counts. The V and J genes are TRBV13 and TRBJ2-1, with a tentative D call TRBD2 (6 bases). Germline loops: CDR1 PRHDT, CDR2 FYEKMQ (reference sequence). The CDR3 loop spans 13 amino acids. The ends were cut back, 2 bases at V and 7 bases at J, with 9 bases in the middle. CDR3 sequence (DNA): TGTGCCAGCAGCTTAAGACTAGAGAATGAGCAGTTCTTC. Translation: CASSLRLENEQFF.

A remark on this clonotype: Just one base apart from a much larger clone, this may be a read error. The chain uses TRBV15 and TRBJ1-1; no firm D call. The V gene's germline CDR1 is LNHNV and CDR2 YYDKDF (reference sequence). Trimming cost V 3 bases and J 10 bases, with 15 bases left between them. The length of the CDR3 is 13 residues. In nucleotides, the CDR3 is TGTGCCACCAGCAGGGGTGAGAGTGCTGCAGCTTTCTTT. Translated, it gives CATSRGESAAAFF. Variable domain in full (rest from reference TRBV15 and TRBJ1-1): DAMVIQNPRYQVTQFGKPVTLSCSQTLNHNVMYWYQQKSSQAPKLLFHYYDKDFNNEADTPDNFQSRRPNTSFCFLDIRSPGLGDTAMYLCATSRGESAAAFFGQGTRLTVV.

This clonotype was counted ten times or more. The chain links TRBV2 to TRBJ1-3; 8 bases line up with TRBD1. J lost 2 bases, V lost 5 bases, and 5 bases had no gene match. Germline V CDR1 and CDR2: SNHLY, FYNNEI. This CDR3 comprises 15 residues. CDR3 sequence (DNA): TGTGCCAGCAGTCAACAGGGGGTTACTGGAAACACCATATATTTT. Translating gives CASSQQGVTGNTIYF.

This clonotype was observed many times. This rearrangement joins TRBV29-1 to TRBJ2-7; TRBD1 matches at 9 bases. Germline V gene data show CDR1 as SQVTM and CDR2 as ANQGSEA. The V and J ends lost 7 bases and 0 bases, in that order; junction bases with no gene match: 1. CDR3 length equals 12 residues. The CDR3 coding sequence is TGCAGCGGGACAGGGGTCTCCTACGAGCAGTACTTC. It yields the protein CSGTGVSYEQYF.

This clonotype was found many times. The chain has TRBV6-5 and TRBJ1-1, with D possibly matching TRBD1 (5 bases). The germline V gene has CDR1 MNHEY and CDR2 SVGAGI. This CDR3 contains 13 residues. With 4 bases removed from V and 4 bases from J, the gap between germline ends came to 10 bases. CDR3 coding DNA: TGTGCCAGCAGTTCCACGCAGGGCACTGAAGCTTTCTTT. Translating gives CASSSTQGTEAFF.